This T cell receptor (beta chain) was documented in a study of identical twins. In germline, CDR1 is SGHTA, CDR2 FQGNSA. CDR3 size: 13 residues. Between the trimmed V and J ends, which lost 4 bases and 5 bases, there was a span of 11 bases. After template switching added a universal primer site, the resulting cDNA carried unique molecular identifiers. TCRdb itself ran the 5' RACE reads through MiXCR, one entry per CDR3 protein. Counted here are roughly 1,500,000 distinct CDR3 sequences, about 32% occurring once; the ten biggest clones make up about 0.27%. Study findings and constraints: Possibly, invariant MAIT and iNKT cells partly confounded zero-insertion analyses. Twins shared beta out-of-frame sequences in excess, but this excess was weaker. A lower insertion count was a feature of abundant cord blood beta clonotypes, with no such feature in memory repertoires.

This clonotype was counted ten times or more. Its antigen is undetermined. The receptor comes from a newborn girl in good health. What was sequenced was cord blood. The chain employs TRBV7-2 and TRBJ1-1; tentative D call: TRBD1 (6 bases). CDR3 nucleotide sequence: TGTGCCAGCAGCTCCCGAGGGGGGACTGAAGCTTTCTTT. Its protein is CASSSRGGTEAFF.